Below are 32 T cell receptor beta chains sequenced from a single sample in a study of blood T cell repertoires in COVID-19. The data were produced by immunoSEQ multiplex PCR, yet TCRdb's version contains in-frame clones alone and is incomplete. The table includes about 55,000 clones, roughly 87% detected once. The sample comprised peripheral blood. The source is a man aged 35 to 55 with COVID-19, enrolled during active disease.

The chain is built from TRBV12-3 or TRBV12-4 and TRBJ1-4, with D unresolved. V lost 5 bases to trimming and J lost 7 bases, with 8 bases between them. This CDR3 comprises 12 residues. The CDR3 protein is CASSQTFEKLFF. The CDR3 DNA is TGTGCCAGCAGTCAAACTTTTGAAAAACTGTTTTTT.

The CDR3 DNA sequence: TGTGCCAGCAGCTTAGGACAGGGGAGTTCCCGTGGTGAAAAACTGTTTTTT. Translation gives CASSLGQGSSRGEKLFF. The rearrangement links TRBV7-9 to TRBJ1-4, with 8 positions matching TRBD1. The germline gives CDR1 SEHNR, CDR2 FQNEAQ (reference sequence). The junction had 11 bases not matched to a gene; V was cut back by 1 base and J by 7 bases. The CDR3 sequence is 17 residues long.

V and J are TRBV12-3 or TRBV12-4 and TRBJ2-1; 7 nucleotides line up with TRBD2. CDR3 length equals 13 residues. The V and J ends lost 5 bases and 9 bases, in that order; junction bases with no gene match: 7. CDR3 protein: CASSARTRGEQFF. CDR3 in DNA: TGTGCCAGCAGTGCCCGGACTAGGGGTGAGCAGTTCTTC.

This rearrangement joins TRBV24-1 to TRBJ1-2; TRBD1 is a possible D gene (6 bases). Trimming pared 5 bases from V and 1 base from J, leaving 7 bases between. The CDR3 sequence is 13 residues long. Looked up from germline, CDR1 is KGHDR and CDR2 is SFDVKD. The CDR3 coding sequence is TGTGCCACCAGTGGACAGGATAACTATGGCTACACCTTC. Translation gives CATSGQDNYGYTF.

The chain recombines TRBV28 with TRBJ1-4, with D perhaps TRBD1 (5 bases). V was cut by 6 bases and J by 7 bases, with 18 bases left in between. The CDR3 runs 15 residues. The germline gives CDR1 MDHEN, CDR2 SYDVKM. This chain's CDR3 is CASRSAQGRGEKLFF. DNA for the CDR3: TGTGCCAGCAGGTCGGCCCAGGGAAGAGGTGAAAAACTGTTTTTT.

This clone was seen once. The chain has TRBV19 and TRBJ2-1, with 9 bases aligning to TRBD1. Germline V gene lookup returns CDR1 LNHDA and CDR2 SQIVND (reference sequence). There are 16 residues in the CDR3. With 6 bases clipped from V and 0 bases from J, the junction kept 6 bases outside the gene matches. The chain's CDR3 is CASSIRDRASYNEQFF. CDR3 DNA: TGTGCCAGTAGCATCCGGGACAGGGCCTCCTACAATGAGCAGTTCTTC.

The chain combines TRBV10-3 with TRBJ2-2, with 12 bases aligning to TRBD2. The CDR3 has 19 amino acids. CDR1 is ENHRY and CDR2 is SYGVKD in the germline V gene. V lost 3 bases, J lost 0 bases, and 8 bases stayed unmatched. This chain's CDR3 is CAISEEGLAGPANTGELFF. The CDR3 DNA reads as TGTGCCATCAGTGAAGAAGGACTAGCGGGGCCCGCGAACACCGGGGAGCTGTTTTTT.

The CDR3 DNA follows: TGTGCCAGCAGCCAATCGACAGGGAACGAGCAGTACTTC. The encoded protein is CASSQSTGNEQYF. V and J are TRBV3-1 (or the pseudogene TRBV3-2) and TRBJ2-7; 7 bases match TRBD1. Germline V gene data show CDR1 as LGHDT and CDR2 as YNNKEL (reference sequence). The CDR3 covers 13 residues. Unmatched junction bases numbered 3, after V lost 2 bases and J lost 5 bases.

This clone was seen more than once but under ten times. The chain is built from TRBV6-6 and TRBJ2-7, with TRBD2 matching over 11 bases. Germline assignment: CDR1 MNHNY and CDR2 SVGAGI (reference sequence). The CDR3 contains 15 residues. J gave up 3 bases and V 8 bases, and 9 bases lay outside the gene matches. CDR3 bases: TGTGCCAGCTCCCCGACTAGCGGGATCTTCTACGAGCAGTACTTC. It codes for CASSPTSGIFYEQYF.

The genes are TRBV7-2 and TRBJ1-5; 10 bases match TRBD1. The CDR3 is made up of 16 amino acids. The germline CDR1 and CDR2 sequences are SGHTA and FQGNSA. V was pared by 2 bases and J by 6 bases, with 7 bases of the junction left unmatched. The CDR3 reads CASSLMGQGISQPQHF. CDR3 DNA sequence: TGTGCCAGCAGCTTAATGGGACAGGGGATTAGTCAGCCCCAGCATTTT.

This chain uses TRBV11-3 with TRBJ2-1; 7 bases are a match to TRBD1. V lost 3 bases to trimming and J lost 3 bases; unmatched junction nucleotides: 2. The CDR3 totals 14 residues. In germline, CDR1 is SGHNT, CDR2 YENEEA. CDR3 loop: CASSLRQGYNEQFF. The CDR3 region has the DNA TGTGCCAGCAGCTTGAGACAGGGCTACAATGAGCAGTTCTTC.

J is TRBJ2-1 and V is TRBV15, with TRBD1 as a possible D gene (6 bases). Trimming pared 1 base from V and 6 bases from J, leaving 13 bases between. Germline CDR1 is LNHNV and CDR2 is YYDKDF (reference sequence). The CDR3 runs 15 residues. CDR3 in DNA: TGTGCCACCAGCAGAGCGCCAGGGGCACTCAATGAGCAGTTCTTC. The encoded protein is CATSRAPGALNEQFF.

CDR3 in DNA: TGTGCCAGCAGCCACCCTCGATCCCCCGGCTACAATGAGCAGTTCTTC. Its translation: CASSHPRSPGYNEQFF. The rearrangement joins TRBV3-1 (or the pseudogene TRBV3-2) to TRBJ2-1, with D unclear. Trimming removed 3 bases from V and 3 bases from J, with 15 bases in between. The CDR3 runs 16 residues. Germline loops: CDR1 LGHDT, CDR2 YNNKEL (reference sequence).

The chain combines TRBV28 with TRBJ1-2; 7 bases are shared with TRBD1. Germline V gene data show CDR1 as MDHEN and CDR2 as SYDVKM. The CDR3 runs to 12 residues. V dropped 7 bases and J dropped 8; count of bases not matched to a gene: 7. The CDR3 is CASKEGARGYTF. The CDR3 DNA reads TGTGCCAGCAAAGAGGGGGCAAGGGGCTACACCTTC.

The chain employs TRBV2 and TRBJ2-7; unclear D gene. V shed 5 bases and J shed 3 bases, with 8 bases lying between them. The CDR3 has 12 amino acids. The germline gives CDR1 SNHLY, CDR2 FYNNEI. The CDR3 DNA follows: TGTGCCAGCAGTTCGAACTTCTACGAGCAGTACTTC. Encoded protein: CASSSNFYEQYF. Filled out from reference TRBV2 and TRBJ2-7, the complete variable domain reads EPEVTQTPSHQVTQMGQEVILRCVPISNHLYFYWYRQILGQKVEFLVSFYNNEISEKSEIFDDQFSVERPDGSNFTLKIRSTKLEDSAMYFCASSSNFYEQYFGPGTRLTVT.

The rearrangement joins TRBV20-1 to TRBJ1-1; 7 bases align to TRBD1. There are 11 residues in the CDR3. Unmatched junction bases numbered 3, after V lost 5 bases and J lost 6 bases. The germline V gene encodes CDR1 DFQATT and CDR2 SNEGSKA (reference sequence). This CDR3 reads CSAWDSPEAFF. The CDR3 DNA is TGCAGTGCTTGGGACAGCCCTGAAGCTTTCTTT.

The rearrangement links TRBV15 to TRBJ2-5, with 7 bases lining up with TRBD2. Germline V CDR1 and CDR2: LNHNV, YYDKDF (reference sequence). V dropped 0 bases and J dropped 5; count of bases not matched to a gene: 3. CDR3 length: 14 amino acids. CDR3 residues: CATSRDARGETQYF. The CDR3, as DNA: TGTGCCACCAGCAGAGATGCGCGGGGGGAGACCCAGTACTTC. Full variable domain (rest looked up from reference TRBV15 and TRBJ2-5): DAMVIQNPRYQVTQFGKPVTLSCSQTLNHNVMYWYQQKSSQAPKLLFHYYDKDFNNEADTPDNFQSRRPNTSFCFLDIRSPGLGDTAMYLCATSRDARGETQYFGPGTRLLVL.

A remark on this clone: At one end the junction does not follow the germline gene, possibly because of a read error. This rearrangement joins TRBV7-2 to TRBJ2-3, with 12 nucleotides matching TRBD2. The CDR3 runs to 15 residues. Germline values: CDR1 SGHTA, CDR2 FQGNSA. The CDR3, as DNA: TGTGCCAGCAGCCTAGCGGGGGGGCGCACAGATACGCAGTATTTT. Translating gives CASSLAGGRTDTQYF.

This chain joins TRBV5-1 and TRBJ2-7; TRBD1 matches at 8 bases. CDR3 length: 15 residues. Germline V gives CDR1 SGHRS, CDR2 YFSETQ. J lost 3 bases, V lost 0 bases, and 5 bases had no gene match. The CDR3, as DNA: TGCGCCAGCAGCTTGGGAGCCACAGGGGGCTACGAGCAGTACTTC. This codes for CASSLGATGGYEQYF.

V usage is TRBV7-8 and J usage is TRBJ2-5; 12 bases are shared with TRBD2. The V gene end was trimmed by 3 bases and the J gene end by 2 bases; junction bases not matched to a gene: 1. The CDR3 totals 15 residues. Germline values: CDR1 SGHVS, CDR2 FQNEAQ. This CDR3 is CASSFLAGGQETQYF. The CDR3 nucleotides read TGTGCCAGCAGCTTTCTAGCGGGGGGGCAAGAGACCCAGTACTTC.

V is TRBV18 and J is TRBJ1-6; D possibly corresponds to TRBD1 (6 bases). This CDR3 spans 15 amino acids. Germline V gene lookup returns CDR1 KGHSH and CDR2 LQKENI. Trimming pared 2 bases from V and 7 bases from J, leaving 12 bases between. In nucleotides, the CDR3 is TGTGCCAGCTCACCATCGGGGGGCCAGAATTCACCCCTCCACTTT. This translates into CASSPSGGQNSPLHF.

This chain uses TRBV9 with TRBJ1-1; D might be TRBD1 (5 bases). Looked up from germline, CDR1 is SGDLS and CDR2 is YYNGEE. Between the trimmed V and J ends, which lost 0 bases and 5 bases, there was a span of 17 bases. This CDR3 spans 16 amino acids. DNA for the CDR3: TGTGCCAGCAGCGTAGGGGGCCAAAACGGACGGACTGAAGCTTTCTTT. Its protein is CASSVGGQNGRTEAFF.

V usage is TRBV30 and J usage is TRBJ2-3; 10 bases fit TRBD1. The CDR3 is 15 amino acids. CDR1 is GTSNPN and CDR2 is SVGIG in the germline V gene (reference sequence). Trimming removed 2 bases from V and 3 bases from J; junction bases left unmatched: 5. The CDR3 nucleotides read TGTGCCTGGAGTCAAAGGACAGGGGGAACAGATACGCAGTATTTT. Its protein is CAWSQRTGGTDTQYF.

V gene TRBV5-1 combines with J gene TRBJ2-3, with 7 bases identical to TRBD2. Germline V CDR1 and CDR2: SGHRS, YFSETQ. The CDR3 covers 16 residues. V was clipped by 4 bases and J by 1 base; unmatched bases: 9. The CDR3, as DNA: TGCGCCAGCAGCCCCCGCTTAGCGGGCGGCACAGATACGCAGTATTTT. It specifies CASSPRLAGGTDTQYF.

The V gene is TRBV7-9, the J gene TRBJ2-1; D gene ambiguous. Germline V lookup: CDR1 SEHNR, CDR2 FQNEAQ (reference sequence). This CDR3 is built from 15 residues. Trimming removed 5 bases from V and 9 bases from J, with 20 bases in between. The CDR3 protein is CASSPPYFILGEQFF. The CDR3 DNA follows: TGTGCCAGCAGCCCTCCCTATTTTATTCTTGGTGAGCAGTTCTTC.

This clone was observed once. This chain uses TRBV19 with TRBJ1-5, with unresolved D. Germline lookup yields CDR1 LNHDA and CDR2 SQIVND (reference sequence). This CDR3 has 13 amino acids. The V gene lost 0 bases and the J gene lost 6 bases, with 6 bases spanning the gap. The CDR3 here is CASSIDSSQPQHF. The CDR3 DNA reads TGTGCCAGTAGTATAGATTCTTCTCAGCCCCAGCATTTT.

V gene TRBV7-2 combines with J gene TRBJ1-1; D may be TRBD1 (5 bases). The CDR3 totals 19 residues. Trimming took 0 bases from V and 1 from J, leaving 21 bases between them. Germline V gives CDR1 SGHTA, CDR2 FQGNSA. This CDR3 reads CASSLAPQGLITRNTEAFF. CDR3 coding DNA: TGTGCCAGCAGCTTAGCGCCGCAGGGCCTAATAACTCGGAACACTGAAGCTTTCTTT.

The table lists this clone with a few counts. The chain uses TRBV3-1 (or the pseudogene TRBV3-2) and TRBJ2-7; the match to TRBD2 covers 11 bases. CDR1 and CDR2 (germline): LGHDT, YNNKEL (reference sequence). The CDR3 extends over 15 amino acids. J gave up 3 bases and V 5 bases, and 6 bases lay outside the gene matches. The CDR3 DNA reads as TGTGCCAGCAGCGAAGGACTAGCGGGCCTCTACGAGCAGTACTTC. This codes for CASSEGLAGLYEQYF.

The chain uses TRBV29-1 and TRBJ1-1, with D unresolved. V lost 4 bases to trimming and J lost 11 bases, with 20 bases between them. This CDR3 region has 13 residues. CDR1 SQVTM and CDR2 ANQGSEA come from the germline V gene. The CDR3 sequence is CSVVGISGMGAFF. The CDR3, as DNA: TGCAGCGTTGTCGGGATCTCGGGGATGGGGGCTTTCTTT.

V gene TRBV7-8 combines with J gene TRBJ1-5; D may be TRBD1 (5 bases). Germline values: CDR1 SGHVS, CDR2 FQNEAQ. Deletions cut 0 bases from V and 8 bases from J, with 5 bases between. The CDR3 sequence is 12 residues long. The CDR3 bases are TGTGCCAGCAGCTTAGCAGGGGAGCCCCAGCATTTT. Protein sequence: CASSLAGEPQHF.

The CDR3 DNA reads TGTGCCAGCAGTGAAGCGCTTGGGCGTGAAGCTTTCTTT. The encoded protein is CASSEALGREAFF. The chain carries TRBV2 and TRBJ1-1; no definite D call. The CDR3 runs 13 residues. Trimming stripped 0 bases from V and 7 bases from J, with 9 bases between. Per the germline V gene, CDR1 is SNHLY and CDR2 is FYNNEI.

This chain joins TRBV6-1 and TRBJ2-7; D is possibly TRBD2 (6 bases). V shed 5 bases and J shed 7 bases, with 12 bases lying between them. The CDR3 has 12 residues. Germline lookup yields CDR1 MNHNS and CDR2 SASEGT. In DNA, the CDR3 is TGTGCCAGCAGTTATCTAGCGCAAGAGCAGTACTTC. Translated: CASSYLAQEQYF.